This TCR beta chain was sequenced for a study of response to subunit inactivated influenza vaccine. The study's findings and limits: The authors offered the suggestion that each seasonal influenza vaccination recruits few new T cells.

TCRdb independently ran MiXCR on the RT-PCR reads; one entry per CDR3 protein. The sample records more than 450,000 distinct CDR3 sequences, about an eighth being singletons. This clonotype was seen only a few times. Antigen: not known. The CDR3 sequence is 13 residues long. V was shortened by 5 bases and J by 2 bases, with 9 bases between the two germline ends. The V and J genes are TRBV12-3 or TRBV12-4 and TRBJ2-5; unclear D gene. The sequenced sample was PBMCs from blood, obtained on the day of vaccination. This clonotype originated in a man aged 45-60 years who received an inactivated influenza vaccine. Written as DNA, the CDR3 is TGTGCCAGCAGTCTACAGCCACAAGAGACCCAGTACTTC. The encoded protein is CASSLQPQETQYF.